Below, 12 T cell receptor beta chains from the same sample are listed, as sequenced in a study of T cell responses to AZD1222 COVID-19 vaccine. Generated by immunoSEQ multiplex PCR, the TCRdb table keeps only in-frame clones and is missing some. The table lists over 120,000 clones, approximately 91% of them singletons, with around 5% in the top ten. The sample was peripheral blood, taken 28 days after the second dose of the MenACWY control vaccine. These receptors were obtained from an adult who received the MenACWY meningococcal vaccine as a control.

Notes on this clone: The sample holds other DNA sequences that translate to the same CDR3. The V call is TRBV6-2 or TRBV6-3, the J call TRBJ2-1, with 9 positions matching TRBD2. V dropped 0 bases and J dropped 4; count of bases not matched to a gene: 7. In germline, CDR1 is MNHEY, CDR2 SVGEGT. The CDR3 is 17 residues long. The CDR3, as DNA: TGTGCCAGCAGTTACTCGAGTCCTAGCGGGGTATACAATGAGCAGTTCTTC. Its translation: CASSYSSPSGVYNEQFF.

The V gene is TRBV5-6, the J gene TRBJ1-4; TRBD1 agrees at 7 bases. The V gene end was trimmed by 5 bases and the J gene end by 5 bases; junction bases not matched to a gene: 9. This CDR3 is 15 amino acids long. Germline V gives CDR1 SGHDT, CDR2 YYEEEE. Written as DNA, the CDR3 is TGTGCCAGCAGGGGCTGGGGACAGCGGAATGAAAAACTGTTTTTT. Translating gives CASRGWGQRNEKLFF.

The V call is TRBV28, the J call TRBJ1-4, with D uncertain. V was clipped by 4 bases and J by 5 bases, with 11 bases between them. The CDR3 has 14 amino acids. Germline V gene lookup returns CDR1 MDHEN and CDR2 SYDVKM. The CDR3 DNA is TGTGCCAGCAGTTCCGGCAGTGGGAATGAAAAACTGTTTTTT. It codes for CASSSGSGNEKLFF. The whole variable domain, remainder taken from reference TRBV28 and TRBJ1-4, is DVKVTQSSRYLVKRTGEKVFLECVQDMDHENMFWYRQDPGLGLRLIYFSYDVKMKEKGDIPEGYSVSREKKERFSLILESASTNQTSMYLCASSSGSGNEKLFFGSGTQLSVL.

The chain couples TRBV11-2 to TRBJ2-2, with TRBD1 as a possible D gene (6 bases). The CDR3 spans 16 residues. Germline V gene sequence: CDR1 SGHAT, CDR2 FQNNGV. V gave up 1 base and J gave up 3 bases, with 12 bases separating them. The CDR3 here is CASSLAPHRDTGELFF. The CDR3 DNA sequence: TGTGCCAGCAGCTTAGCCCCACACAGGGACACCGGGGAGCTGTTTTTT.

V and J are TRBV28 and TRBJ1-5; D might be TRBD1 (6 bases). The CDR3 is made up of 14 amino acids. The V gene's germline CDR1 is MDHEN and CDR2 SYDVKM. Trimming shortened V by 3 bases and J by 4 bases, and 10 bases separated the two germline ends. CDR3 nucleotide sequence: TGTGCCAGCAGTTTTACAGGGTCAAATCAGCCCCAGCATTTT. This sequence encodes CASSFTGSNQPQHF.

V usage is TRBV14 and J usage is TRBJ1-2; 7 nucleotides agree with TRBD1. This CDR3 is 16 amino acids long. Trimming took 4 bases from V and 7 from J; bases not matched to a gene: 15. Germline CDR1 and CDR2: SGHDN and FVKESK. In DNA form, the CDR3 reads TGTGCCAGCAGCCCGCACGACAGGGTTTTGGCTTTTGGCTACACCTTC. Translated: CASSPHDRVLAFGYTF.

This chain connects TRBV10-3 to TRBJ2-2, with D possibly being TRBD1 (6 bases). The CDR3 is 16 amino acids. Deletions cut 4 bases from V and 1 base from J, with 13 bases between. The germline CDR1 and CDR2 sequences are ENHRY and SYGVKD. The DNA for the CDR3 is TGTGCCATCAGTGGGGAAAAGACAGGGAACACCGGGGAGCTGTTTTTT. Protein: CAISGEKTGNTGELFF.

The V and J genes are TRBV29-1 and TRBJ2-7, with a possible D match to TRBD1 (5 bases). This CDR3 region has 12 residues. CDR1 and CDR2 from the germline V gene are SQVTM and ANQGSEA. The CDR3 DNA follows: TGCACCAGATATAGGGTAGGGGTCGAGCAGTACTTC. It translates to CTRYRVGVEQYF.

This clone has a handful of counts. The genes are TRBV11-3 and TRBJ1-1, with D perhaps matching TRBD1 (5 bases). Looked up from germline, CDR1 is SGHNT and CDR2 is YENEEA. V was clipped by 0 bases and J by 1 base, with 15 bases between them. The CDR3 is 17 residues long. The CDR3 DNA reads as TGTGCCAGCAGCTTAGACCGTGTAGGGACGGCGAACACTGAAGCTTTCTTT. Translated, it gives CASSLDRVGTANTEAFF.

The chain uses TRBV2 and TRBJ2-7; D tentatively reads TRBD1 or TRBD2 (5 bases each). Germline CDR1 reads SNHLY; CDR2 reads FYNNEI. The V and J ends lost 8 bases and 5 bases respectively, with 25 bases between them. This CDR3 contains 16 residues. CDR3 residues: CASLKTLSGLSHEQYF. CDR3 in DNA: TGTGCCAGCCTGAAAACGTTATCGGGGCTGTCCCACGAGCAGTACTTC. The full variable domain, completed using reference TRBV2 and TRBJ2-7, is EPEVTQTPSHQVTQMGQEVILRCVPISNHLYFYWYRQILGQKVEFLVSFYNNEISEKSEIFDDQFSVERPDGSNFTLKIRSTKLEDSAMYFCASLKTLSGLSHEQYFGPGTRLTVT.

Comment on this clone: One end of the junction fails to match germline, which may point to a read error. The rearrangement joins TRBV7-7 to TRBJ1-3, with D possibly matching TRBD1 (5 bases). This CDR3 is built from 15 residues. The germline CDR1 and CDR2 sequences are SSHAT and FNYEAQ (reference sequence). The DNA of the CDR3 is TGTGCTAGCAGCTTAAATGGGGCATCTGGAAACACCATATATTTT. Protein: CASSLNGASGNTIYF. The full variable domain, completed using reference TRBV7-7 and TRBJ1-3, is GAGVSQSPRYKVTKRGQDVTLRCDPISSHATLYWYQQALGQGPEFLTYFNYEAQPDKSGLPSDRFSAERPEGSISTLTIQRTEQRDSAMYRCASSLNGASGNTIYFGEGSWLTVV.

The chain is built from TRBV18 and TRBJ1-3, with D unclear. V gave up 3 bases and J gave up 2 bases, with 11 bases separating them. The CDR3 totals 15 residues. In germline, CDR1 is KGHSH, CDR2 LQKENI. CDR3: CASSPGQSTGNTIYF. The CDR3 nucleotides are TGTGCCAGCTCACCCGGGCAGTCTACTGGAAACACCATATATTTT.